The rows below give T cell receptor beta chains drawn from one sample of a study of T cells in Graves' hyperthyroidism and ophthalmopathy. TCRdb re-called the multiplex PCR reads through MiXCR, storing one row per CDR3 protein. This sample carries just under 750,000 distinct CDR3 sequences, around 40% of them seen once, and the ten largest clones take 30% to 40%. The source material was blood. These receptors originate from a woman aged 40 to 50 with Graves' hyperthyroidism. The CDR3 runs from the conserved cysteine through the conserved F or W. D genes are given only for firm matches. The size entry is marked missing in some rows and otherwise reads once, few, many or a size class.

d_call	j_call	v_call	clone_size	cdr3_nt	cdr3_aa
NA	TRBJ1-1	TRBV28	NA	TGTGCCAGCAGTTTAGGCAGTTCCACTGAAGCTTTCTTT	CASSLGSSTEAFF
NA	TRBJ2-6	TRBV7-2	NA	TGTGCCAGCAGCCCCCTAACCGGGGCCAACGTCCTGACTTTC	CASSPLTGANVLTF
TRBD1	TRBJ1-2	TRBV24-1	many	TGTGCCACCCGGGGACAGGGTATCTATGGCTACACCTTC	CATRGQGIYGYTF
NA	TRBJ2-7	TRBV5-1	many	TGCGCCAGCAAGGCCGGGAGAGGGTACGAGCAGTACTTC	CASKAGRGYEQYF
NA	TRBJ1-2	TRBV6-1	once	TGTGCCAGCAGCCCTGGACCGTGGACGGGGGACTATGGCTGCACCTTC	CASSPGPWTGDYGCTF
NA	TRBJ2-7	TRBV7-2	NA	TGTGCCAGCAGCCCGACAGTAGACCACGAGCAGTACTTC	CASSPTVDHEQYF
NA	TRBJ1-4	TRBV3-1	few	TGTGCCAGCAGCCCCCAGTTCGGGGGAACTAATGAAAAACTGTTTTTT	CASSPQFGGTNEKLFF
NA	TRBJ2-7	TRBV7-8	NA	TGTGCCAGCTCACCACCCGGAAGGGGAGGAGAGCAGTACTTC	CASSPPGRGGEQYF
NA	TRBJ2-7	TRBV5-1	many	TGCGCCAGCAGCTCCCGAGGGGACGAGCAGTACTTC	CASSSRGDEQYF
TRBD1	TRBJ2-5	TRBV19	many	TGTGCCAGTGGCCCTTCCGCTCGGACAGGGAAAAAGACCCAGTACTTC	CASGPSARTGKKTQYF
NA	TRBJ2-7	TRBV6-5	many	TGTGCCAGCAGTTACTCCCGAGGTCTCTACGAGCAGTACTTC	CASSYSRGLYEQYF
NA	TRBJ1-5	TRBV25-1	NA	TGTGCCAGCTCACCAGTTAAGCTTAGCCATAGCAATCAGCCCCAGCATTTT	CASSPVKLSHSNQPQHF
NA	TRBJ2-7	TRBV6-2/TRBV6-3	few	TGTGCCAGCAGTTATGGGCAGAACTACGAGCAGTACTTC	CASSYGQNYEQYF
NA	TRBJ2-7	TRBV12-3/TRBV12-4	NA	TGTGCCAGCAGACCCGGGCGGACGGATTCCTACGAGCAGTACTTC	CASRPGRTDSYEQYF
NA	TRBJ1-2	TRBV12-3/TRBV12-4	many	TGTGCCAGCAGTGCGCCGAGGCAGGGCTATGGCTACACCTTC	CASSAPRQGYGYTF
NA	TRBJ2-7	TRBV7-9	NA	TGTGCCAGCACCTCCGGGGAGGTCTATGAGCAGTACTTC	CASTSGEVYEQYF
TRBD1	TRBJ1-5	TRBV12-3/TRBV12-4	NA	TGTGCCAGCAGTATTAGGGACAGGGGAAGCAATCAGCCCCAGCATTTT	CASSIRDRGSNQPQHF
NA	TRBJ1-1	TRBV7-2	few	TGTGCCAGCAGCTCTGCCTCCAAGCCCGGCACTGAAGCTTTCTTT	CASSSASKPGTEAFF
NA	TRBJ1-5	TRBV6-1	few	TGTGCCAGCAGTTGGCAGGGTGTTGGCAATCAGCCCCAGCATTTT	CASSWQGVGNQPQHF
NA	TRBJ1-4	TRBV29-1	NA	TGCAGCTTAGTCGGACGGTCTAATGAAAAACTGTTTTTT	CSLVGRSNEKLFF